The 31 T cell receptor beta chains in this list originate from one sample, sequenced in a study of cytomegalovirus exposure and HLA in healthy donors (dated by TCRdb to about 2017). The method behind the library was the immunoSEQ multiplex PCR assay. The multiplex PCR relied on a mix of 60 forward primers for TCR Vbeta segments and 13 reverse primers for TCR Jbeta segments. TCRdb took over this immuneACCESS table, retaining in-frame rearrangements with V and J assigned. Such tables are incomplete; in checked studies, under half of the missing clones stem from an unresolved V gene, and the remainder is unexplained. The sample table holds roughly 160,000 clones, of which less than 80% were seen once. 3.5% to 5% of the sample is held by the ten biggest clonotypes. The specimen sequenced was PBMCs. The source is a man in his forties or fifties in good health and CMV-seronegative.

The rearrangement joins TRBV27 to TRBJ2-7; 12 nucleotides match TRBD1. Germline CDR1 is MNHEY and CDR2 is SMNVEV (reference sequence). V shed 9 bases and J 4 bases; nucleotides not matched to a gene: 7. The CDR3 is made up of 14 amino acids. CDR3 nucleotide sequence: TGTGCCAGTTCGGCGGGACAGGGGGCGTACGAGCAGTACTTC. Translated, it gives CASSAGQGAYEQYF.

The rearrangement joins TRBV5-1 to TRBJ2-3; the D gene is possibly TRBD2 (6 bases). Germline V gives CDR1 SGHRS, CDR2 YFSETQ. The germline V and J ends were trimmed by 6 bases and 4 bases, with 12 bases remaining between them. The CDR3 contains 13 residues. The CDR3 DNA reads TGCGCCAGCACCAGACTAGGGGCAGATACGCAGTATTTT. Translation: CASTRLGADTQYF. Drawing the rest from reference TRBV5-1 and TRBJ2-3, the complete variable domain is KAGVTQTPRYLIKTRGQQVTLSCSPISGHRSVSWYQQTPGQGLQFLFEYFSETQRNKGNFPGRFSGRQFSNSRSEMNVSTLELGDSALYLCASTRLGADTQYFGPGTRLTVL.

V usage is TRBV27 and J usage is TRBJ2-1; TRBD1 is a possible D gene (5 bases). V lost 7 bases and J lost 0, with 10 bases in between. Germline V gives CDR1 MNHEY, CDR2 SMNVEV (reference sequence). The CDR3 is 14 amino acids. The DNA for the CDR3 is TGTGCCAGCAAGACAGCTAGCTCCTACAATGAGCAGTTCTTC. This translates into CASKTASSYNEQFF.

This chain connects TRBV9 to TRBJ1-1; the D gene is possibly TRBD1 (6 bases). This CDR3 region has 15 residues. From germline, CDR1 is SGDLS and CDR2 YYNGEE. V lost 0 bases, J lost 5 bases, and 14 bases lay in between. The CDR3 here is CASSVGSLGATEAFF. Here the CDR3 DNA reads TGTGCCAGCAGCGTAGGATCCCTGGGGGCGACTGAAGCTTTCTTT.

The chain recombines TRBV7-8 with TRBJ1-4, with 9 bases that match TRBD1. This CDR3 has 15 amino acids. Germline V gene data show CDR1 as SGHVS and CDR2 as FQNEAQ. The trim removed 2 bases at V and 8 bases at J, leaving 6 bases unmatched. In nucleotides, the CDR3 is TGTGCCAGCAGCTTAACCGGGACAGGGCACGAAAAACTGTTTTTT. Translated: CASSLTGTGHEKLFF.

This chain links TRBV6-1 with TRBJ2-3; 11 nucleotides match TRBD2. Per the germline V gene, CDR1 is MNHNS and CDR2 is SASEGT. Trimming removed 6 bases from V and 5 bases from J; junction bases left unmatched: 4. The CDR3 has 14 amino acids. The CDR3 nucleotides are TGTGCCAGCAGGGGACTAGCGGTAGTAGATACGCAGTATTTT. Translation gives CASRGLAVVDTQYF.

V gene TRBV5-6 combines with J gene TRBJ2-4; a weak D match, TRBD2 (5 bases). V lost 4 bases and J 6 bases, leaving 17 bases between the germline ends. The CDR3 contains 15 residues. Germline CDR1 SGHDT, CDR2 YYEEEE. CDR3 sequence reads: CASSGVGFEGNIQYF. CDR3 DNA: TGTGCCAGCAGCGGCGTAGGGTTCGAGGGAAACATTCAGTACTTC.

The chain has TRBV5-1 and TRBJ2-5, with D possibly TRBD2 on 6 matching bases. CDR3 length: 14 amino acids. CDR1 and CDR2 (germline): SGHRS, YFSETQ. V was pared by 0 bases and J by 2 bases, with 8 bases between. The CDR3 DNA reads as TGCGCCAGCAGCTTGGGACTAGGGCAAGAGACCCAGTACTTC. This sequence encodes CASSLGLGQETQYF.

This chain links TRBV6-5 with TRBJ1-2; D may be TRBD1 (6 bases). Trimming removed 0 bases at V and 5 bases at J, with 7 bases between. CDR3 length: 13 residues. Germline values: CDR1 MNHEY, CDR2 SVGAGI. CDR3 protein: CASSYSRGYGYTF. The CDR3 region has the DNA TGTGCCAGCAGTTACTCGAGGGGGTATGGCTACACCTTC.

The chain combines TRBV2 with TRBJ1-2, with D uncertain. This CDR3 spans 15 amino acids. V gave up 5 bases and J gave up 2 bases, with 15 bases separating them. The V gene's germline CDR1 is SNHLY and CDR2 FYNNEI. The CDR3 DNA follows: TGTGCCAGCAGTCCCGGGTCTGGAGGGAACTATGGCTACACCTTC. This encodes CASSPGSGGNYGYTF.

The chain carries TRBV7-6 and TRBJ2-7; maybe TRBD2 (5 bases). Germline V gene data show CDR1 as SGHVS and CDR2 as FNYEAQ. V gave up 4 bases and J gave up 3 bases, with 7 bases separating them. This CDR3 comprises 12 residues. The DNA of the CDR3 is TGTGCCAGCAGCTCCGGGGACTACGAGCAGTACTTC. It encodes CASSSGDYEQYF.

The chain is built from TRBV5-1 and TRBJ2-1; D possibly corresponds to TRBD2 (6 bases). Trimming left V 0 bases short and J 8 bases short, with 9 bases between. The CDR3 has 13 amino acids. Germline lookup yields CDR1 SGHRS and CDR2 YFSETQ. CDR3 sequence reads: CASSLGGGDEQFF. The CDR3 nucleotides are TGCGCCAGCAGCTTGGGGGGCGGGGATGAGCAGTTCTTC. Looking up the rest from reference TRBV5-1 and TRBJ2-1 gives the full variable domain: KAGVTQTPRYLIKTRGQQVTLSCSPISGHRSVSWYQQTPGQGLQFLFEYFSETQRNKGNFPGRFSGRQFSNSRSEMNVSTLELGDSALYLCASSLGGGDEQFFGPGTRLTVL.

The chain carries TRBV6-1 and TRBJ1-5, with TRBD1 as a possible D gene (5 bases). Trimming shortened V by 7 bases and J by 0 bases, and 13 bases separated the two germline ends. This CDR3 has 15 amino acids. From germline, CDR1 is MNHNS and CDR2 SASEGT. This CDR3 reads CASTIQVDSNQPQHF. For the CDR3, the DNA is TGTGCCAGCACCATACAGGTAGATAGCAATCAGCCCCAGCATTTT.

V is TRBV5-6 and J is TRBJ2-5; 12 bases line up with TRBD2. The CDR3 is 14 amino acids. Unmatched junction bases numbered 3, after V lost 5 bases and J lost 4 bases. The germline V gene encodes CDR1 SGHDT and CDR2 YYEEEE. CDR3 amino acids: CASRPTSGGETQYF. The CDR3 DNA follows: TGTGCCAGCAGACCGACTAGCGGGGGAGAGACCCAGTACTTC.

This chain uses TRBV4-1 with TRBJ1-6, with D unclear. CDR1 and CDR2 from the germline V gene are MGHRA and YSYEKL. V lost 3 bases and J lost 8, with 11 bases in between. The CDR3 is 14 amino acids. CDR3 amino acids: CASSHLREDSPLHF. The CDR3 coding sequence is TGCGCCAGCAGCCACCTCCGGGAAGATTCACCCCTCCACTTT.

This clone was seen more than once but under ten times. At one end the junction does not follow the germline gene, possibly because of a read error. The gene calls are TRBV28 and TRBJ2-7; TRBD1 matches 9 bases. CDR3 size: 13 residues. Looked up from germline, CDR1 is MDHEN and CDR2 is SYDVKM. Here the CDR3 DNA reads TGTGCCAGCAGCAGTTTAGGGGGGGGACAGGGAGTGTTC. The encoded protein is CASSSLGGGQGVF.

The genes are TRBV6-4 and TRBJ2-7, with a weak D call TRBD1 (6 bases). Germline V lookup: CDR1 MRHNA, CDR2 SNTAGT. V was pared by 8 bases and J by 0 bases, with 20 bases between. This CDR3 region has 16 residues. The CDR3 sequence is CASPKVGHLPSYEQYF. The CDR3, as DNA: TGTGCCAGCCCCAAGGTGGGACATCTACCCTCCTACGAGCAGTACTTC.

This clone was seen once. CDR3 sequence: CASSQDAPRGLNYGYTF. The CDR3 DNA reads TGCGCCAGCAGCCAAGATGCGCCCAGGGGGCTGAACTATGGCTACACCTTC. The chain carries TRBV4-1 and TRBJ1-2; 8 nucleotides agree with TRBD1. Germline V CDR1 and CDR2: MGHRA, YSYEKL. With 0 bases clipped from V and 2 bases from J, the junction kept 8 bases outside the gene matches. The CDR3 runs to 17 residues.

The rearrangement uses TRBV6-6 and TRBJ2-7; 8 bases agree with TRBD2. This CDR3 spans 14 amino acids. After removal of 4 bases from V and 2 bases from J, the junction contained 4 bases not matched to a gene. From germline, CDR1 is MNHNY and CDR2 SVGAGI (reference sequence). CDR3 nucleotide sequence: TGTGCCAGCAGTTCGGGAGGGAAGCCCTACGAGCAGTACTTC. It is translated as CASSSGGKPYEQYF.

The chain uses TRBV27 and TRBJ2-1; 8 bases align to TRBD2. Germline loops: CDR1 MNHEY, CDR2 SMNVEV (reference sequence). This CDR3 spans 16 amino acids. Trimming at V came to 4 bases and at J to 2 bases, leaving 7 bases not matched to a gene. This CDR3 reads CASSSFGRGPYNEQFF. The CDR3 DNA is TGTGCCAGCAGTTCATTCGGGAGGGGCCCCTACAATGAGCAGTTCTTC.

The chain has TRBV7-2 and TRBJ2-7, with 11 bases fitting TRBD1. Germline values: CDR1 SGHTA, CDR2 FQGNSA. This CDR3 region has 16 residues. Losses at the gene ends were 3 bases for V and 6 bases for J; bases not matched to a gene: 10. CDR3 DNA sequence: TGTGCCAGCAGCTTTCTGACTCCGGGACAGGGGGGCGAGCAGTACTTC. It codes for CASSFLTPGQGGEQYF.

This chain links TRBV4-3 with TRBJ1-4; D remains ambiguous. The V end was cut by 3 bases, the J end by 0 bases, with 8 bases between. This CDR3 comprises 15 residues. CDR1 is LGHNA, CDR2 YSLEER, per germline. The CDR3 region is CASSQYGATNEKLFF. The CDR3 nucleotides are TGCGCCAGCAGCCAGTACGGTGCAACTAATGAAAAACTGTTTTTT.

This rearrangement joins TRBV11-2 to TRBJ2-2, with 11 bases identical to TRBD1. CDR1 SGHAT and CDR2 FQNNGV come from the germline V gene. This CDR3 is built from 15 residues. Trimming took 5 bases from V and 8 from J; bases not matched to a gene: 7. CDR3 nucleotides: TGTGCCAGCAGCGTGGGACAGGGGGGCCCGGGGGAGCTGTTTTTT. Translating gives CASSVGQGGPGELFF. Complete variable domain (other parts from reference TRBV11-2 and TRBJ2-2): EAGVAQSPRYKIIEKRQSVAFWCNPISGHATLYWYQQILGQGPKLLIQFQNNGVVDDSQLPKDRFSAERLKGVDSTLKIQPAKLEDSAVYLCASSVGQGGPGELFFGEGSRLTVL.

The V call is TRBV5-4, the J call TRBJ2-2, with D perhaps TRBD1 (6 bases). The CDR3 spans 17 residues. Trimming took off 2 bases at V and 4 bases at J, with 18 bases between the two ends. The germline gives CDR1 SGHNT, CDR2 YYREEE (reference sequence). The CDR3 protein is CASSFGRLTGATGELFF. As DNA, the CDR3 is TGTGCCAGCAGCTTCGGCCGGTTGACAGGAGCCACCGGGGAGCTGTTTTTT.

The table lists this clone with a count of one. The rearrangement uses TRBV10-3 and TRBJ2-1; D perhaps matches TRBD1 (6 bases). From germline, CDR1 is ENHRY and CDR2 SYGVKD. Trimming left V 10 bases short and J 4 bases short, with 20 bases between. This CDR3 region has 15 residues. The CDR3 DNA is TGTGCCACCCAGACCCAGGGGCGAGAATACAATGAGCAGTTCTTC. As protein: CATQTQGREYNEQFF.

This rearrangement joins TRBV13 to TRBJ2-2; TRBD1 might be the D (9 bases). Trimming left V 4 bases short and J 5 bases short, with 17 bases between. The germline V gene has CDR1 PRHDT and CDR2 FYEKMQ (reference sequence). The CDR3 extends over 16 amino acids. For the CDR3, the DNA is TGTGCCAGCAGCTGGACAGGGGCGGGGGGAACCGGGGAGCTGTTTTTT. This gives the protein CASSWTGAGGTGELFF.

V usage is TRBV4-1 and J usage is TRBJ1-2, with D tentatively TRBD1 (5 bases). The V gene lost 1 base and the J gene lost 6 bases, with 9 bases spanning the gap. The CDR3 has 13 amino acids. Per germline, CDR1 MGHRA and CDR2 YSYEKL. The CDR3 nucleotides read TGCGCCAGCAGCCAAGGCTACAGGAATGGCTACACCTTC. Translation gives CASSQGYRNGYTF.

The CDR3 DNA sequence: TGCGCCAGCAGCTTCGGGACAGAAAATTCACCCCTCCACTTT. Residues: CASSFGTENSPLHF. The J gene is TRBJ1-6, the V gene TRBV5-1, with 7 bases matching TRBD1. Germline CDR1 is SGHRS and CDR2 is YFSETQ. The CDR3 contains 14 residues. The V segment lost 2 bases and the J segment 7 bases; nucleotides outside the gene matches: 3.

Turning to this clone: Other nucleotide sequences in the sample specify the same CDR3. The chain combines TRBV6-5 with TRBJ2-7; D unclear. The CDR3 runs 13 residues. CDR1 MNHEY and CDR2 SVGAGI come from the germline V gene. V dropped 0 bases and J dropped 3 bases, with 6 bases sitting between them. CDR3 sequence (DNA): TGTGCCAGCAGTTACTCGTCCAGCTACGAGCAGTACTTC. Translated: CASSYSSSYEQYF.

The chain has TRBV30 and TRBJ2-7; 7 positions agree with TRBD1. The CDR3 consists of 13 residues. Looked up from germline, CDR1 is GTSNPN and CDR2 is SVGIG (reference sequence). The CDR3 nucleotides read TGTGCTATGTACCGGACAGGCAGGGGCGAGCAGTACTTC. This codes for CAMYRTGRGEQYF.

The V call is TRBV2, the J call TRBJ1-1, with TRBD1 matching over 7 bases. The CDR3 is made up of 14 amino acids. Per the germline V gene, CDR1 is SNHLY and CDR2 is FYNNEI. The ends lost 2 bases at V and 1 base at J; junction bases unmatched: 1. The CDR3 sequence is CASSEPGGNTEAFF. The CDR3 DNA reads as TGTGCCAGCAGTGAACCAGGGGGGAACACTGAAGCTTTCTTT.